One and the same sample provided the 24 T cell receptor beta chains below, sequenced in a study of T cell changes during pregnancy in multiple sclerosis (dated by TCRdb to the late 2010s). Libraries were prepared through the immunoSEQ multiplex PCR assay. In its TCRdb copy, this immuneACCESS table keeps in-frame sequences only and misses some clones. Where compared with another copy, unresolved V genes explain less than half of these, and the others have no known cause. Across this sample there are some 60,000 clones, with about nine tenths seen only once. Of the sample, approximately 2.1% is held by the ten largest clones. This sample comprised peripheral blood, obtained in the first trimester of pregnancy. These TCRs come from a female donor in good health, enrolled as a control in a pregnancy study.

This sequence joins TRBV7-9 and TRBJ1-1, with TRBD1 as a possible D gene (6 bases). The ends were cut back, 9 bases at V and 1 base at J, with 12 bases in the middle. Per the germline V gene, CDR1 is SEHNR and CDR2 is FQNEAQ (reference sequence). This CDR3 has 13 residues. The CDR3 loop is CASTGIRNTEAFF. In DNA, the CDR3 is TGTGCCAGTACAGGGATCCGGAACACTGAAGCTTTCTTT. Based on the CDR3 plus reference TRBV7-9 and TRBJ1-1, the full variable domain is DTGVSQNPRHKITKRGQNVTFRCDPISEHNRLYWYRQTLGQGPEFLTYFQNEAQLEKSRLLSDRFSAERPKGSFSTLEIQRTEQGDSAMYLCASTGIRNTEAFFGQGTRLTVV.

The gene calls are TRBV29-1 and TRBJ1-2; the D is unclear. The CDR3 has 18 residues. Germline V lookup: CDR1 SQVTM, CDR2 ANQGSEA. V was clipped by 0 bases and J by 4 bases, with 24 bases between them. CDR3 sequence reads: CSVEDRKKATPLVYGYTF. The CDR3 bases are TGCAGCGTTGAAGATAGGAAGAAAGCGACCCCGTTGGTCTATGGCTACACCTTC.

The V call is TRBV10-3, the J call TRBJ2-1, with 11 bases that match TRBD2. The CDR3 runs 17 residues. V trimming: 4 bases; J trimming: 6 bases; junction bases outside the gene matches: 11. Germline V CDR1 and CDR2: ENHRY, SYGVKD. The CDR3 reads CAISAIVAGGPGNEQFF. CDR3 coding DNA: TGTGCCATCAGTGCGATCGTAGCGGGAGGGCCGGGCAATGAGCAGTTCTTC.

The chain couples TRBV4-1 to TRBJ2-5; the match to TRBD2 covers 12 bases. Per the germline V gene, CDR1 is MGHRA and CDR2 is YSYEKL. This CDR3 is 15 amino acids long. V gave up 3 bases and J gave up 6 bases; unmatched junction bases: 5. CDR3 amino acids: CASSHLTSGRKTQYF. The CDR3 DNA sequence: TGCGCCAGCAGCCACCTGACTAGCGGGAGAAAGACCCAGTACTTC.

The CDR3: CASSVGPGGGNTIYF. The CDR3 DNA reads as TGTGCCAGCAGCGTTGGCCCGGGGGGAGGAAACACCATATATTTT. The chain recombines TRBV9 with TRBJ1-3; D may be TRBD1 (5 bases). This CDR3 comprises 15 residues. Trimming shortened V by 2 bases and J by 4 bases, and 13 bases separated the two germline ends. Germline loops: CDR1 SGDLS, CDR2 YYNGEE.

The genes are TRBV4-1 and TRBJ2-1; D may be TRBD2 (6 bases). This CDR3 is 16 amino acids long. V gave up 3 bases and J gave up 0 bases, with 12 bases separating them. Germline CDR1 and CDR2: MGHRA and YSYEKL. CDR3 loop: CASSQGRGSSYNEQFF. CDR3 DNA sequence: TGCGCCAGCAGCCAGGGGCGGGGCAGCTCCTACAATGAGCAGTTCTTC.

The chain joins TRBV15 to TRBJ1-4; D possibly corresponds to TRBD1 (5 bases). The V end was cut by 6 bases, the J end by 8 bases, with 19 bases between. The CDR3 extends over 15 amino acids. CDR1 is LNHNV, CDR2 YYDKDF, per germline (reference sequence). The CDR3 sequence: CATRPFRASEEKLFF. The CDR3 DNA is TGTGCCACCAGGCCATTCAGGGCCTCCGAGGAAAAACTGTTTTTT.

The rearrangement uses TRBV5-6 and TRBJ2-1; 13 nucleotides line up with TRBD2. There are 15 residues in the CDR3. CDR1 SGHDT and CDR2 YYEEEE come from the germline V gene. V dropped 5 bases and J dropped 5; count of bases not matched to a gene: 4. CDR3 sequence reads: CASRSLAGGNNEQFF. CDR3 sequence (DNA): TGTGCCAGCAGATCACTAGCGGGAGGGAACAATGAGCAGTTCTTC.

This chain connects TRBV15 to TRBJ2-7; 7 positions match TRBD2. This CDR3 contains 15 residues. Germline CDR1 is LNHNV and CDR2 is YYDKDF (reference sequence). The ends lost 1 base at V and 0 bases at J; junction bases unmatched: 3. CDR3: CATSRGRGTSYEQYF. The DNA of the CDR3 is TGTGCCACCAGCAGAGGGCGGGGGACCTCCTACGAGCAGTACTTC.

This clone was found a few times. The CDR3 DNA reads as TGTGCCAGTAGTGGGGAGATTCAGCCCCAGCATTTT. It encodes CASSGEIQPQHF. The rearrangement uses TRBV19 and TRBJ1-5, with unresolved D. Trimming cost V 5 bases and J 6 bases, with 8 bases left between them. The V gene's germline CDR1 is LNHDA and CDR2 SQIVND (reference sequence). The CDR3 totals 12 residues.

The chain is built from TRBV10-3 and TRBJ2-1; D possibly corresponds to TRBD2 (6 bases). The CDR3 is 17 amino acids. With 4 bases removed from V and 0 bases from J, the gap between germline ends came to 16 bases. Germline V lookup: CDR1 ENHRY, CDR2 SYGVKD. The DNA for the CDR3 is TGTGCCATCAGTGGACGATTAGCGGAAAGCTCCTACAATGAGCAGTTCTTC. Translation gives CAISGRLAESSYNEQFF.

V gene TRBV12-5 combines with J gene TRBJ1-4; 9 nucleotides agree with TRBD1. This CDR3 is built from 15 residues. Germline V gene sequence: CDR1 LGHNT, CDR2 FRNRAP. V lost 4 bases, J lost 7 bases, and 7 bases stayed unmatched. In DNA, the CDR3 is TGTGCTAGTGGTTCCGGACAGGGGTCGTCTGAAAAACTGTTTTTT. Its translation: CASGSGQGSSEKLFF.

The V call is TRBV29-1, the J call TRBJ1-2, with a possible D match to TRBD1 (6 bases). Germline-derived CDR1 and CDR2 are SQVTM and ANQGSEA. Between the trimmed V and J ends, which lost 0 bases and 5 bases, there was a span of 16 bases. The CDR3 has 15 amino acids. CDR3 protein: CSVEDPEPGQYGYTF. The DNA for the CDR3 is TGCAGCGTTGAAGATCCGGAACCAGGACAGTATGGCTACACCTTC.

The gene calls are TRBV19 and TRBJ1-2; 7 positions match TRBD1. Germline V lookup: CDR1 LNHDA, CDR2 SQIVND (reference sequence). V lost 1 base and J lost 7; bases outside the gene matches: 6. The CDR3 contains 14 residues. In DNA, the CDR3 is TGTGCCAGTAGTATAGGTTTACAGGGGACTGGCTACACCTTC. It yields the protein CASSIGLQGTGYTF. The whole variable domain, remainder taken from reference TRBV19 and TRBJ1-2, is DGGITQSPKYLFRKEGQNVTLSCEQNLNHDAMYWYRQDPGQGLRLIYYSQIVNDFQKGDIAEGYSVSREKKESFPLTVTSAQKNPTAFYLCASSIGLQGTGYTFGSGTRLTVV.

The V gene is TRBV27, the J gene TRBJ2-3; possibly TRBD2 for D (5 bases). The CDR3 totals 14 residues. V dropped 6 bases and J dropped 2 bases, with 12 bases sitting between them. The germline V gene encodes CDR1 MNHEY and CDR2 SMNVEV (reference sequence). CDR3 nucleotides: TGTGCCAGCAGCCAGCGGTACCCCACAGATACGCAGTATTTT. The encoded protein is CASSQRYPTDTQYF.

V is TRBV7-8 and J is TRBJ1-6, with D uncertain. V was clipped by 0 bases and J by 10 bases, with 7 bases between them. Looked up from germline, CDR1 is SGHVS and CDR2 is FQNEAQ. CDR3 length: 13 residues. In DNA form, the CDR3 reads TGTGCCAGCAGCTTAGCCCAGTCGTCACCCCTCCACTTT. The encoded protein is CASSLAQSSPLHF.

This rearrangement joins TRBV19 to TRBJ1-1; D is perhaps TRBD1 (6 bases). Germline loops: CDR1 LNHDA, CDR2 SQIVND (reference sequence). The CDR3 is 15 residues long. Trimming took 4 bases from V and 0 from J, leaving 12 bases between them. The CDR3 reads CASSTPGGLNTEAFF. The CDR3 DNA follows: TGTGCCAGTAGTACCCCGGGGGGCTTGAACACTGAAGCTTTCTTT.

This rearrangement joins TRBV2 to TRBJ1-5, with TRBD1 matching 7 bases. V lost 7 bases and J lost 0; bases outside the gene matches: 6. Germline loops: CDR1 SNHLY, CDR2 FYNNEI. This CDR3 spans 15 amino acids. CDR3: CASTGRGNSNQPQHF. The CDR3, as DNA: TGTGCCAGCACCGGCAGGGGGAATAGCAATCAGCCCCAGCATTTT.

The CDR3 is CATSRHRGTGELFF. CDR3 sequence (DNA): TGTGCCACCAGCCGTCACCGGGGGACCGGGGAGCTGTTTTTT. This chain joins TRBV15 and TRBJ2-2; tentative D call: TRBD2 (6 bases). CDR3 length: 14 amino acids. Germline V CDR1 and CDR2: LNHNV, YYDKDF (reference sequence). V was cut by 5 bases and J by 5 bases, with 12 bases left in between.

The V gene is TRBV27, the J gene TRBJ2-2; D call uncertain. V lost 4 bases to trimming and J lost 5 bases, with 11 bases between them. There are 14 residues in the CDR3. Germline V gene sequence: CDR1 MNHEY, CDR2 SMNVEV (reference sequence). This chain's CDR3 is CASSSSTDTGELFF. The CDR3 DNA sequence: TGTGCCAGCAGTTCCTCGACTGATACCGGGGAGCTGTTTTTT.

Of note for this clone: A junction end diverges from the germline sequence, so it may reflect a read error. The V gene is TRBV4-2, the J gene TRBJ2-3, with a weak D call TRBD2 (5 bases). CDR3 length equals 15 residues. Germline assignment: CDR1 LGHNA and CDR2 YNFKEQ. CDR3 sequence: CASSEEVLAADTQYF. DNA for the CDR3: TGTGCCAGCAGCGAAGAGGTTCTAGCCGCAGATACGCAGTATTTT.

The genes are TRBV19 and TRBJ2-7; 7 bases align to TRBD2. V trimming: 6 bases; J trimming: 2 bases; junction bases outside the gene matches: 13. This CDR3 is built from 16 residues. The germline V gene encodes CDR1 LNHDA and CDR2 SQIVND (reference sequence). The CDR3 sequence is CASSDGGSSSTYEQYF. The DNA of the CDR3 is TGTGCCAGTAGCGACGGGGGGTCAAGCAGTACCTACGAGCAGTACTTC.

The CDR3 reads CASSLTQGEQFF. The CDR3 DNA follows: TGTGCCAGCAGCTTAACTCAGGGTGAGCAGTTCTTC. This chain links TRBV7-3 with TRBJ2-1; D is possibly TRBD1 (5 bases). Germline values: CDR1 SGHTA, CDR2 FQGTGA. The V end lost 0 bases, the J end lost 9 bases, and 6 bases lay between the germline ends. CDR3 size: 12 residues.

The chain carries TRBV29-1 and TRBJ2-1, with 8 bases lining up with TRBD2. V gave up 4 bases and J gave up 8 bases; unmatched junction bases: 13. Germline loops: CDR1 SQVTM, CDR2 ANQGSEA. There are 15 residues in the CDR3. CDR3 sequence reads: CSVAGSGTSGDEQFF. The CDR3 nucleotides are TGCAGCGTTGCGGGCTCCGGGACTAGTGGGGATGAGCAGTTCTTC.